This T cell receptor (beta chain) was sequenced during a study of beta chain features in type 1 diabetes. Whole-study results and caveats: VDJ junctions in type 1 diabetes patients carried more deletions and fewer insertions.

Expressed TCRB transcripts were sequenced because the isolated RNA had all been reverse transcribed beforehand. Measured with immunoSEQ multiplex PCR; TCRdb has only the in-frame clones, and not every one. This table has roughly 610,000 clones, about 16% appearing once. Markers CD45RO/CCR7/CD25/CD127/CD95/CD27 served to sort CD4+ naive, central memory, regulatory and stem cell-like memory cells. Germline V gives CDR1 SGHRS, CDR2 YFSETQ. The CDR3 consists of 17 residues. V was shortened by 2 bases and J by 1 base, with 16 bases between the two germline ends. The table lists this clone with a few counts. Its antigen is not known.

The gene calls are TRBV5-1 and TRBJ2-4; D call uncertain. The sequenced sample was naive CD4+ T cells from blood. The TCR sequence derives from a man aged 18 to 35 in good health. The CDR3, as DNA: TGCGCCAGCAGCTTATCCTTCTCGGCCGCGGCCAAAAACATTCAGTACTTC. Protein sequence: CASSLSFSAAAKNIQYF.